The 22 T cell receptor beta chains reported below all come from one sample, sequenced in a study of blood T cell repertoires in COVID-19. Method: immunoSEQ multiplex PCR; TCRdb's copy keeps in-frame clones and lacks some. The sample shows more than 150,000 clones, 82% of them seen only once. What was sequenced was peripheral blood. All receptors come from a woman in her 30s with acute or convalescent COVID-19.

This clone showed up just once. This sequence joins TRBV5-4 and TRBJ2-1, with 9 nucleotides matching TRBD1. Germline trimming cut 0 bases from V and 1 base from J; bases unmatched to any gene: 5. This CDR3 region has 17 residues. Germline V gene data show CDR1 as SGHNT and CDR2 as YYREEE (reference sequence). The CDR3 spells CASSLGGQGPSYNEQFF. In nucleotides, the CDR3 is TGTGCCAGCAGCTTGGGTGGACAGGGGCCATCCTACAATGAGCAGTTCTTC.

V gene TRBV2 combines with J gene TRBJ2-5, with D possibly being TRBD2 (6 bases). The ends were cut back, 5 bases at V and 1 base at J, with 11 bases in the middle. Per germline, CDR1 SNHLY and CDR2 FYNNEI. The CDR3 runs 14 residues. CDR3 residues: CASSKGTLQETQYF. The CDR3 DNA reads TGTGCCAGCAGTAAAGGGACTCTCCAAGAGACCCAGTACTTC.

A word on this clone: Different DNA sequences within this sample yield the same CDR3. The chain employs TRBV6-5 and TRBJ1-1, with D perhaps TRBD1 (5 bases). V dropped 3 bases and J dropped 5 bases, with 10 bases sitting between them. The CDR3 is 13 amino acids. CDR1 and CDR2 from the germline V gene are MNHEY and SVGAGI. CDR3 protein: CASSYPGGTEAFF. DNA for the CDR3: TGTGCCAGCAGTTATCCGGGGGGGACTGAAGCTTTCTTT.

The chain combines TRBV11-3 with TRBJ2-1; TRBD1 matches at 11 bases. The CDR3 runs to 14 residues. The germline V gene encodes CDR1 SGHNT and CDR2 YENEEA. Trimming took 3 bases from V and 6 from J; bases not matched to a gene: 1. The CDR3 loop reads CASSLGTGGNEQFF. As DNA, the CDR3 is TGTGCCAGCAGCTTGGGGACAGGGGGCAATGAGCAGTTCTTC.

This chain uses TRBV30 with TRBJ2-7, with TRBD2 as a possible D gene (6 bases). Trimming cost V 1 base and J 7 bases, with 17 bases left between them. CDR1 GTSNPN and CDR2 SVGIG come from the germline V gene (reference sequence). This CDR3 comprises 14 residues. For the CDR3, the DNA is TGTGCCTGGAGTGCCAGGCTAGCGCCCTGGGAGCAGTACTTC. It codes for CAWSARLAPWEQYF.

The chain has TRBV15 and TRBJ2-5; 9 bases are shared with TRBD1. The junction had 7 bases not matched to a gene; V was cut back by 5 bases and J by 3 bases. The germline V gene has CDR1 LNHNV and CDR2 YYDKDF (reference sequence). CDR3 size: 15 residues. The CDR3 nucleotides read TGTGCCACCAGCGGAGGGAGGACAGGGGAAGAGACCCAGTACTTC. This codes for CATSGGRTGEETQYF. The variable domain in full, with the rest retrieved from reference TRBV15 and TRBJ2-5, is DAMVIQNPRYQVTQFGKPVTLSCSQTLNHNVMYWYQQKSSQAPKLLFHYYDKDFNNEADTPDNFQSRRPNTSFCFLDIRSPGLGDTAMYLCATSGGRTGEETQYFGPGTRLLVL.

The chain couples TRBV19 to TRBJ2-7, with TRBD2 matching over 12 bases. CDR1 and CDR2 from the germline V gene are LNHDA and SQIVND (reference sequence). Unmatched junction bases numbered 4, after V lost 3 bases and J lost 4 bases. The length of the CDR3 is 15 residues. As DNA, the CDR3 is TGTGCCAGTAGTATGGGAACTAGCGGGAGGTACGAGCAGTACTTC. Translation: CASSMGTSGRYEQYF.

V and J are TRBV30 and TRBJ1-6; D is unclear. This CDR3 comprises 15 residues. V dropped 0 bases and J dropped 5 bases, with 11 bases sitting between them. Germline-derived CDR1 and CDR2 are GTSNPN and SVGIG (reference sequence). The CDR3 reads CAWSVHSGNNSPLHF. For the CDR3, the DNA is TGTGCCTGGAGTGTACATTCGGGAAATAATTCACCCCTCCACTTT.

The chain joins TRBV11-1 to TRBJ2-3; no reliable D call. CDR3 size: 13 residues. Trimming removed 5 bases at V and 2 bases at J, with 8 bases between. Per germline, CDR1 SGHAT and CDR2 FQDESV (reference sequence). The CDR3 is CASSPQITDTQYF. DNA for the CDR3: TGTGCCAGCAGCCCTCAGATCACAGATACGCAGTATTTT.

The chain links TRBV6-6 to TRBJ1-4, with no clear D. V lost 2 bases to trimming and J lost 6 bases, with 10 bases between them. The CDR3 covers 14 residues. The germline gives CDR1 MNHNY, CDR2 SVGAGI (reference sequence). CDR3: CASSYTRLDEKLFF. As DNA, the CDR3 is TGTGCCAGCAGTTACACCAGGCTGGATGAAAAACTGTTTTTT.

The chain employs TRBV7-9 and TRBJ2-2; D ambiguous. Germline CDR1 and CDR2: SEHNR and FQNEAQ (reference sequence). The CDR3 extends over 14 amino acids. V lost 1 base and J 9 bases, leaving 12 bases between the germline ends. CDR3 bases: TGTGCCAGCAGCTTAGACGGTCCGGGTAGGGAGCTGTTTTTT. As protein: CASSLDGPGRELFF. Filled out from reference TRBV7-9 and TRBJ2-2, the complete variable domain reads DTGVSQNPRHKITKRGQNVTFRCDPISEHNRLYWYRQTLGQGPEFLTYFQNEAQLEKSRLLSDRFSAERPKGSFSTLEIQRTEQGDSAMYLCASSLDGPGRELFFGEGSRLTVL.

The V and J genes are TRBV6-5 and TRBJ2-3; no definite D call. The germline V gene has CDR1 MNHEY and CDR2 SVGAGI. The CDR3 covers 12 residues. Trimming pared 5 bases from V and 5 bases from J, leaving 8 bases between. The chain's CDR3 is CASSQKRDTQYF. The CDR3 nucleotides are TGTGCCAGCAGTCAGAAGCGAGATACGCAGTATTTT.

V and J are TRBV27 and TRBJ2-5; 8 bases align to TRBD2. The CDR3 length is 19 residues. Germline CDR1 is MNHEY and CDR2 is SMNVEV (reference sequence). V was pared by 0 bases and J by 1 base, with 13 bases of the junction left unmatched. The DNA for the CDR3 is TGTGCCAGCAGTTTATCACCGGGAGGGCCAACCGATTTCCAAGAGACCCAGTACTTC. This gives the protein CASSLSPGGPTDFQETQYF.

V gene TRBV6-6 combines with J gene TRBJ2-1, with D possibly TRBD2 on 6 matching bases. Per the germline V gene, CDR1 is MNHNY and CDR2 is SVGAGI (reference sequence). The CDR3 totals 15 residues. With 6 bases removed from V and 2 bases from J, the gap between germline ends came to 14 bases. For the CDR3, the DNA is TGTGCCAGCAGCCTCCCCGGGGGACCCTACAATGAGCAGTTCTTC. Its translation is CASSLPGGPYNEQFF.

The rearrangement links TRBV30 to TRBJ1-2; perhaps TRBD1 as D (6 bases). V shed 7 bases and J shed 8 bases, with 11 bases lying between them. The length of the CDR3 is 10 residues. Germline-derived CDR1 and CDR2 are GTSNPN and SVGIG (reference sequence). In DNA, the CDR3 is TGTGCCTCAGGGGTGAGAGGCTACACCTTC. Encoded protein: CASGVRGYTF.

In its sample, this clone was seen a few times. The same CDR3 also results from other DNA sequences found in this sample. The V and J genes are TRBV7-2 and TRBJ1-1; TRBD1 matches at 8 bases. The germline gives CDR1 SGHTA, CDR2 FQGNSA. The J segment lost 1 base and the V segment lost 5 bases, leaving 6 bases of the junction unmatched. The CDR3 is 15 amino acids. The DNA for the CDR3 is TGTGCCAGCAGCCTCTACGGGACAGGGAACACTGAAGCTTTCTTT. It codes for CASSLYGTGNTEAFF.

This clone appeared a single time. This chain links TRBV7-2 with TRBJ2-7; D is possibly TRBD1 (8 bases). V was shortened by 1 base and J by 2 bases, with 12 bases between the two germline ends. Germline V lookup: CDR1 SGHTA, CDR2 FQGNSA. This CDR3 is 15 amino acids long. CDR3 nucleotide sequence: TGTGCCAGCAGCTTAGGACAGGGGAGGGCCTACGAGCAGTACTTC. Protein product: CASSLGQGRAYEQYF.

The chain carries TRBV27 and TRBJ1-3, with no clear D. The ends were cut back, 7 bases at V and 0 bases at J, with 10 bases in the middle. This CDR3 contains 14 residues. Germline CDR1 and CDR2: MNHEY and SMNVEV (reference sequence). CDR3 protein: CASKSMSSGNTIYF. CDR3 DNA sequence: TGTGCCAGCAAGTCGATGAGCTCTGGAAACACCATATATTTT.

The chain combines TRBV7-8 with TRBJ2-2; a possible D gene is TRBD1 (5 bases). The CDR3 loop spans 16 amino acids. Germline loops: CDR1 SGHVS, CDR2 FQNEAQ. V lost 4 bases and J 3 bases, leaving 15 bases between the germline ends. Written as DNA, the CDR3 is TGTGCCAGCAGCTCTGATCGCAGGGCGGACACCGGGGAGCTGTTTTTT. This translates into CASSSDRRADTGELFF.

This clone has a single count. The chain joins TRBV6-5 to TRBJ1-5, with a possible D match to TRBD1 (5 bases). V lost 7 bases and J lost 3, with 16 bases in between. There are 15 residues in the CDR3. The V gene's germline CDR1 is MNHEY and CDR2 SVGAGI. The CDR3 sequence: CASTPSWGVNQPQHF. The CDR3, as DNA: TGTGCCAGCACCCCCTCGTGGGGGGTCAATCAGCCCCAGCATTTT.

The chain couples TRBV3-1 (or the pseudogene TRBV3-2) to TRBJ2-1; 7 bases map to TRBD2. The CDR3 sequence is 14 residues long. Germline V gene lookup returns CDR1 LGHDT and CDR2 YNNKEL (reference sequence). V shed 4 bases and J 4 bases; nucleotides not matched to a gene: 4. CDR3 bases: TGTGCCAGCAGCCCGGGACTACTTTACAATGAGCAGTTCTTC. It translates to CASSPGLLYNEQFF.

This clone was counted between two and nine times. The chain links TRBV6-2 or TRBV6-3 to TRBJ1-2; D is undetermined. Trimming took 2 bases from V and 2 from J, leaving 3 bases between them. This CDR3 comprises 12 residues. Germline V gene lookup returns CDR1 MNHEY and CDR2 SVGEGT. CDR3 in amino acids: CASSYENYGYTF. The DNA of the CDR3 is TGTGCCAGCAGTTACGAGAACTATGGCTACACCTTC.